This TCR beta chain was obtained from a study of cytomegalovirus exposure and HLA in healthy donors. As for the study in general: The roughly 670 first-cohort repertoires shared a platform with the 130 or so validation repertoires, as reported in a later analysis. Study-wide findings and caveats: It was reportedly the case that the classifier diagnosed cytomegalovirus status with high specificity and sensitivity.

Germline CDR1 and CDR2: SGHTA and FQGNSA. The CDR3 runs 15 residues. The trim removed 6 bases at V and 7 bases at J, leaving 8 bases unmatched. The repertoire was sequenced with immunoSEQ multiplex PCR; TCRdb's copy has only in-frame clones and lacks some. This table has tens of thousands of clones, just under 95% appearing once. Among the approximately 130 subjects of the validation cohort, separate from the approximately 670-subject first cohort, were the donors. A note on this clone: The antigen is not known.

The sequence was obtained from a man between 18 and 29 years old in good health and CMV-seronegative. The sample was PBMCs. The V gene is TRBV7-2, the J gene TRBJ2-1, with 11 nucleotides matching TRBD2. The CDR3 coding sequence is TGTGCCAGCAGTCATAGCGGGAGGGCCGGTAATGAGCAGTTCTTC. The encoded protein is CASSHSGRAGNEQFF.